This is a list of T cell receptor beta chains from one sample in a study of TIL therapy for anti-PD-1-resistant metastatic lung cancer. The protocol was immunoSEQ multiplex PCR, while the TCRdb copy is restricted to in-frame clones and leaves out a portion. The sample lists some 43,000 clones, 79% seen once, with around 15% in the top ten. The starting material was blood, obtained at baseline. These receptors originate from a man between 65 and 85 years old with non-small cell lung cancer. Each CDR3 is given with its conserved first and last residue. Each record gives: clone size, D gene, J gene, V gene, CDR3 protein, CDR3 DNA. The D gene is left open where the match is weak. Some rows mark clone size as missing; the rest say once, few, many or name a class of expanded clone.

abundance: NA; d_gene: TRBD1; j_gene: TRBJ1-2; v_gene: TRBV6-6; CDR3aa: CASSYAGGNGYTF; CDR3nt: TGTGCCAGCAGTTACGCAGGGGGAAATGGCTACACCTTC
abundance: NA; d_gene: NA; j_gene: TRBJ2-2; v_gene: TRBV5-6; CDR3aa: CASRVGTVNTGELFF; CDR3nt: TGTGCCAGCAGGGTAGGGACGGTGAACACCGGGGAGCTGTTTTTT
abundance: NA; d_gene: NA; j_gene: TRBJ2-1; v_gene: TRBV7-9; CDR3aa: CASSLVGSYNEQFF; CDR3nt: TGTGCCAGCAGCTTAGTTGGGTCCTACAATGAGCAGTTCTTC
abundance: NA; d_gene: NA; j_gene: TRBJ1-6; v_gene: TRBV11-3; CDR3aa: CASSLLRNSPLHF; CDR3nt: TGTGCCAGCAGCTTATTAAGAAATTCACCCCTCCACTTT
abundance: NA; d_gene: NA; j_gene: TRBJ1-5; v_gene: TRBV6-1; CDR3aa: CASSEDLSNQPQHF; CDR3nt: TGTGCCAGCAGTGAAGATCTCAGCAATCAGCCCCAGCATTTT
abundance: NA; d_gene: NA; j_gene: TRBJ2-1; v_gene: TRBV27; CDR3aa: CASSFDGRYNEQFF; CDR3nt: TGTGCCAGCAGTTTTGATGGTCGCTACAATGAGCAGTTCTTC
abundance: few; d_gene: TRBD1; j_gene: TRBJ1-1; v_gene: TRBV29-1; CDR3aa: CSAGTENTEAFF; CDR3nt: TGCAGCGCGGGGACAGAGAACACTGAAGCTTTCTTT
abundance: NA; d_gene: NA; j_gene: TRBJ2-1; v_gene: TRBV7-9; CDR3aa: CASSNRPESYNEQFF; CDR3nt: TGTGCCAGCAGCAACCGCCCAGAGAGCTACAATGAGCAGTTCTTC
abundance: NA; d_gene: TRBD2; j_gene: TRBJ2-5; v_gene: TRBV9; CDR3aa: CASSTPLAGDETQYF; CDR3nt: TGTGCCAGCAGCACGCCTTTAGCGGGAGACGAGACCCAGTACTTC
abundance: NA; d_gene: TRBD1; j_gene: TRBJ2-5; v_gene: TRBV29-1; CDR3aa: CSDRKMGQGKQETQYF; CDR3nt: TGCAGCGATCGAAAAATGGGACAGGGGAAACAAGAGACCCAGTACTTC
abundance: NA; d_gene: TRBD1; j_gene: TRBJ1-3; v_gene: TRBV6-5; CDR3aa: CASSRQGNSGNTIYF; CDR3nt: TGTGCCAGCAGCCGACAGGGAAACTCTGGAAACACCATATATTTT
abundance: NA; d_gene: TRBD1; j_gene: TRBJ1-4; v_gene: TRBV28; CDR3aa: CASTRGQYEKLFF; CDR3nt: TGTGCCAGCACCAGGGGGCAGTATGAAAAACTGTTTTTT
abundance: NA; d_gene: NA; j_gene: TRBJ1-2; v_gene: TRBV27; CDR3aa: CASSLYAWQGYGYTF; CDR3nt: TGTGCCAGCAGTTTATATGCCTGGCAGGGATATGGCTACACCTTC
abundance: NA; d_gene: NA; j_gene: TRBJ1-1; v_gene: TRBV10-3; CDR3aa: CAIRTPGNTEAFF; CDR3nt: TGTGCCATCAGGACTCCGGGGAACACTGAAGCTTTCTTT
abundance: once; d_gene: TRBD1; j_gene: TRBJ1-2; v_gene: TRBV7-9; CDR3aa: CASSLGGQGLGNYGYTF; CDR3nt: TGTGCCAGCAGCTTAGGTGGACAGGGGTTAGGAAACTATGGCTACACCTTC
abundance: NA; d_gene: NA; j_gene: TRBJ2-3; v_gene: TRBV5-1; CDR3aa: CASSLGGRGPDTQYF; CDR3nt: TGCGCCAGCAGCTTGGGAGGGAGGGGGCCAGATACGCAGTATTTT
abundance: NA; d_gene: NA; j_gene: TRBJ2-7; v_gene: TRBV2; CDR3aa: CASSPLTGWIVEQYF; CDR3nt: TGTGCCAGCAGCCCCCTGACAGGCTGGATCGTCGAGCAGTACTTC
abundance: NA; d_gene: NA; j_gene: TRBJ1-3; v_gene: TRBV9; CDR3aa: CASSVRPGGGNTIYF; CDR3nt: TGTGCCAGCAGCGTAAGACCCGGGGGTGGAAACACCATATATTTT
abundance: NA; d_gene: NA; j_gene: TRBJ1-1; v_gene: TRBV7-2; CDR3aa: CASSPIGGSNTEAFF; CDR3nt: TGTGCCAGCAGCCCAATAGGGGGTTCGAACACTGAAGCTTTCTTT
abundance: NA; d_gene: TRBD2; j_gene: TRBJ2-3; v_gene: TRBV6-5; CDR3aa: CASSTSGDTDTQYF; CDR3nt: TGTGCCAGCAGCACTAGCGGGGACACAGATACGCAGTATTTT
abundance: NA; d_gene: TRBD1; j_gene: TRBJ1-3; v_gene: TRBV7-2; CDR3aa: CASRPGQGYGSGNTIYF; CDR3nt: TGTGCCAGCAGGCCGGGACAGGGGTACGGCTCTGGAAACACCATATATTTT
abundance: NA; d_gene: TRBD1; j_gene: TRBJ2-6; v_gene: TRBV5-1; CDR3aa: CASSLGGTGGVTGANVLTF; CDR3nt: TGCGCCAGCAGCTTGGGAGGGACAGGGGGCGTAACTGGGGCCAACGTCCTGACTTTC
abundance: NA; d_gene: NA; j_gene: TRBJ1-2; v_gene: TRBV6-1; CDR3aa: CASSERAGGYTF; CDR3nt: TGTGCCAGCAGCGAACGTGCGGGTGGCTACACCTTC
abundance: NA; d_gene: TRBD1; j_gene: TRBJ1-5; v_gene: TRBV2; CDR3aa: CASSDQGANQPQHF; CDR3nt: TGTGCCAGCAGTGATCAGGGGGCGAATCAGCCCCAGCATTTT
abundance: NA; d_gene: NA; j_gene: TRBJ1-4; v_gene: TRBV2; CDR3aa: CASSTGPEGKLFF; CDR3nt: TGTGCCAGCAGTACAGGGCCTGAAGGAAAACTGTTTTTT
abundance: NA; d_gene: NA; j_gene: TRBJ2-1; v_gene: TRBV25-1; CDR3aa: CASSEFRTAYNEQFF; CDR3nt: TGTGCCAGCAGTGAATTTCGAACAGCCTACAATGAGCAGTTCTTC
abundance: few; d_gene: NA; j_gene: TRBJ2-7; v_gene: TRBV5-1; CDR3aa: CASSFGGLEQYF; CDR3nt: TGCGCCAGCAGCTTCGGGGGGCTAGAGCAGTACTTC
abundance: once; d_gene: NA; j_gene: TRBJ1-5; v_gene: TRBV4-3; CDR3aa: CASSQDTQGRQPQHF; CDR3nt: TGCGCCAGCAGCCAAGATACCCAGGGCCGTCAGCCCCAGCATTTT
abundance: NA; d_gene: TRBD1; j_gene: TRBJ2-7; v_gene: TRBV5-4; CDR3aa: CATINPETGGYEQYF; CDR3nt: TGTGCCACCATCAACCCCGAAACAGGGGGCTACGAGCAGTACTTC
abundance: NA; d_gene: TRBD2; j_gene: TRBJ2-1; v_gene: TRBV5-1; CDR3aa: CASSLVGGSLNEQFF; CDR3nt: TGCGCCAGCAGCTTGGTCGGCGGGAGCCTCAATGAGCAGTTCTTC
abundance: NA; d_gene: NA; j_gene: TRBJ2-1; v_gene: TRBV29-1; CDR3aa: CSVGYSEQFF; CDR3nt: TGCAGCGTTGGCTATAGTGAGCAGTTCTTC
abundance: NA; d_gene: NA; j_gene: TRBJ2-7; v_gene: TRBV6-5; CDR3aa: CASSRDSWEQYF; CDR3nt: TGTGCCAGCAGTCGGGACTCTTGGGAGCAGTACTTC
abundance: NA; d_gene: TRBD1; j_gene: TRBJ1-5; v_gene: TRBV19; CDR3aa: CASSTTGDNQPQHF; CDR3nt: TGTGCCAGTAGTACAACAGGGGACAATCAGCCCCAGCATTTT
abundance: NA; d_gene: NA; j_gene: TRBJ2-2; v_gene: TRBV19; CDR3aa: CVSGGGRHTGELFF; CDR3nt: TGTGTCAGTGGTGGGGGCAGGCACACCGGGGAGCTGTTTTTT
abundance: NA; d_gene: TRBD2; j_gene: TRBJ2-7; v_gene: TRBV28; CDR3aa: CASSLGTSGGRYEQYF; CDR3nt: TGTGCCAGCAGTTTAGGGACTAGCGGGGGACGCTACGAGCAGTACTTC
abundance: once; d_gene: TRBD1; j_gene: TRBJ2-1; v_gene: TRBV7-8; CDR3aa: CASSLSRQGDFSSYNEQFF; CDR3nt: TGTGCCAGCAGCTTATCCCGACAGGGGGATTTTAGCTCCTACAATGAGCAGTTCTTC
abundance: NA; d_gene: NA; j_gene: TRBJ2-7; v_gene: TRBV28; CDR3aa: CASSGMSRDSDFYEQYF; CDR3nt: TGTGCCAGCAGTGGAATGAGCCGGGACTCCGATTTCTACGAGCAGTACTTC
abundance: few; d_gene: NA; j_gene: TRBJ1-5; v_gene: TRBV7-2; CDR3aa: CASSRGGGQPQHF; CDR3nt: TGTGCCAGCAGCCGAGGGGGAGGTCAGCCCCAGCATTTT
abundance: NA; d_gene: TRBD2; j_gene: TRBJ2-1; v_gene: TRBV7-3; CDR3aa: CASSLGAGVGNEQFF; CDR3nt: TGTGCCAGCAGCTTAGGGGCGGGAGTGGGGAATGAGCAGTTCTTC
abundance: NA; d_gene: NA; j_gene: TRBJ2-5; v_gene: TRBV6-5; CDR3aa: CASRPWRGVQETQYF; CDR3nt: TGTGCCAGCAGACCCTGGAGGGGAGTCCAAGAGACCCAGTACTTC
abundance: NA; d_gene: NA; j_gene: TRBJ1-1; v_gene: TRBV5-1; CDR3aa: CASKQWTADHTEAFF; CDR3nt: TGCGCCAGCAAACAATGGACAGCAGATCACACTGAAGCTTTCTTT
abundance: few; d_gene: TRBD1; j_gene: TRBJ2-1; v_gene: TRBV29-1; CDR3aa: CSGGQGGNEQFF; CDR3nt: TGCAGCGGTGGACAGGGCGGCAATGAGCAGTTCTTC
abundance: NA; d_gene: TRBD2; j_gene: TRBJ2-3; v_gene: TRBV7-3; CDR3aa: CASSSPSGRRDTQYF; CDR3nt: TGTGCCAGCAGCTCCCCTAGCGGGAGGAGAGATACGCAGTATTTT
abundance: NA; d_gene: NA; j_gene: TRBJ2-5; v_gene: TRBV5-1; CDR3aa: CASSLGLAPKETQYF; CDR3nt: TGCGCCAGCAGCTTGGGGCTTGCCCCAAAAGAGACCCAGTACTTC
abundance: few; d_gene: NA; j_gene: TRBJ1-4; v_gene: TRBV28; CDR3aa: CASSPSSMWANEKLFF; CDR3nt: TGTGCCAGCAGCCCTTCGTCAATGTGGGCTAATGAAAAACTGTTTTTT
abundance: once; d_gene: TRBD1; j_gene: TRBJ1-2; v_gene: TRBV6-1; CDR3aa: CASSGQGNGYTF; CDR3nt: TGTGCCAGCAGTGGACAGGGAAATGGCTACACCTTC
abundance: NA; d_gene: NA; j_gene: TRBJ2-2; v_gene: TRBV28; CDR3aa: CASGRGWNTGELFF; CDR3nt: TGTGCCAGCGGGAGGGGGTGGAACACCGGGGAGCTGTTTTTT
abundance: NA; d_gene: NA; j_gene: TRBJ2-6; v_gene: TRBV19; CDR3aa: CASSIGFDGANVLTF; CDR3nt: TGTGCCAGTAGTATAGGATTTGATGGGGCCAACGTCCTGACTTTC
abundance: NA; d_gene: TRBD2; j_gene: TRBJ2-7; v_gene: TRBV2; CDR3aa: CASRGAGGTYEQYF; CDR3nt: TGTGCCAGCAGGGGAGCGGGAGGGACCTACGAGCAGTACTTC
abundance: NA; d_gene: NA; j_gene: TRBJ2-3; v_gene: TRBV7-3; CDR3aa: CASSLGKQAFTSTDTQYF; CDR3nt: TGTGCCAGCAGCTTAGGGAAGCAAGCGTTTACTAGCACAGATACGCAGTATTTT
abundance: NA; d_gene: NA; j_gene: TRBJ2-2; v_gene: TRBV5-4; CDR3aa: CASSLIRRQNTGELFF; CDR3nt: TGTGCCAGCAGCTTGATAAGAAGACAGAACACCGGGGAGCTGTTTTTT
abundance: NA; d_gene: NA; j_gene: TRBJ2-7; v_gene: TRBV2; CDR3aa: CASSGPLTGTLSEQYF; CDR3nt: TGTGCCAGCAGTGGGCCCCTAACAGGCACCCTTTCCGAGCAGTACTTC